A selection of T cell receptor beta chains follows, all from one sample in a study of blood T cells in healthy people across ages. Via MiXCR, TCRdb re-called the 5' RACE reads, giving one row per CDR3 protein. The repertoire holds some 850,000 distinct CDR3 sequences, with around 25% as singletons. These same data were also listed under a study on T cells of mothers and their children.

The source material was blood. Receptors originate from a boy aged 5 to 17 in good health. Each CDR3 is given with its conserved first and last residue. The order of the fields is J gene, V gene, clone size, D gene, CDR3 protein, CDR3 DNA. The D gene is left open where the match is weak. Expanded clones are given a class, and other clones once, few, many or no size at all.

TRBJ1-2 | TRBV11-2 | . | . | CASSPSPWVGYTF | TGTGCCAGCAGCCCATCGCCTTGGGTGGGCTACACCTTC
TRBJ2-4 | TRBV10-1 | . | . | CASTRPGRAKNIQYF | TGCGCCAGCACCCGACCCGGCAGGGCCAAAAACATTCAGTACTTC
TRBJ1-2 | TRBV19 | few | . | CASSTTGPMLYGYTF | TGTGCCAGTAGTACCACCGGGCCGATGCTCTATGGCTACACCTTC
TRBJ2-1 | TRBV4-1 | . | TRBD2 | CASSQGPGGPPYNEQFF | TGCGCCAGCAGCCAAGGTCCGGGAGGACCTCCCTACAATGAGCAGTTCTTC
TRBJ2-2 | TRBV7-2 | . | . | CASSLMWGNTGELFF | TGTGCCAGCAGCTTGATGTGGGGGAACACCGGGGAGCTGTTTTTT
TRBJ2-4 | TRBV3-1 | . | TRBD1 | CASSPGQGLAKNIQYF | TGTGCCAGCAGCCCGGGACAGGGTCTAGCCAAAAACATTCAGTACTTC
TRBJ2-1 | TRBV28 | . | TRBD2 | CASSERGGYNEQFF | TGTGCCAGCAGCGAGCGGGGGGGTTACAATGAGCAGTTCTTC
TRBJ2-1 | TRBV9 | few | TRBD1 | CASSVGGGGHNEQFF | TGTGCCAGCAGCGTAGGAGGGGGCGGTCACAATGAGCAGTTCTTC
TRBJ2-7 | TRBV5-1 | . | TRBD1 | CASSYGTGGVYEQYF | TGCGCCAGCAGCTACGGGACAGGGGGTGTCTACGAGCAGTACTTC
TRBJ1-4 | TRBV6-5 | . | . | CASSSPRRTDHNEKLFF | TGTGCCAGCAGTTCCCCCCGACGGACAGACCATAATGAAAAACTGTTTTTT
TRBJ2-3 | TRBV20-1 | few | TRBD2 | CSARTLGGGGMDTQYF | TGCAGTGCTAGGACCCTAGGCGGGGGAGGGATGGATACGCAGTATTTT
TRBJ1-6 | TRBV5-1 | few | TRBD1 | CASSSLDRASNSPLHF | TGCGCCAGCAGCTCACTGGACAGGGCATCTAATTCACCCCTCCACTTT
TRBJ2-7 | TRBV6-1 | . | TRBD2 | CASRPPGLAYEQYF | TGTGCCAGCAGACCCCCGGGACTAGCCTACGAGCAGTACTTC
TRBJ2-7 | TRBV7-2 | . | TRBD2 | CASTPTSGPYEQYF | TGTGCCAGCACCCCGACTAGCGGTCCCTACGAGCAGTACTTC
TRBJ2-7 | TRBV29-1 | . | . | CSVEEQSDEQYF | TGCAGCGTTGAAGAGCAGTCGGACGAGCAGTACTTC
TRBJ2-7 | TRBV12-3/TRBV12-4 | . | . | CASSWGTYEQYF | TGTGCCAGCAGTTGGGGGACCTACGAGCAGTACTTC
TRBJ2-3 | TRBV20-1 | few | . | CSAKGDGGFTDTQYF | TGCAGTGCTAAAGGCGACGGGGGTTTCACAGATACGCAGTATTTT
TRBJ2-1 | TRBV7-9 | few | . | CASSLAGRGEQFF | TGTGCCAGCAGCTTAGCCGGGCGCGGTGAGCAGTTCTTC
TRBJ2-3 | TRBV5-1 | . | . | CASSLESGDTDTQYF | TGCGCCAGCAGCTTGGAGAGCGGAGACACAGATACGCAGTATTTT
TRBJ2-7 | TRBV9 | . | . | CASSVDEGNEQYF | TGTGCCAGCAGCGTAGATGAAGGGAACGAGCAGTACTTC
TRBJ2-7 | TRBV7-2 | . | . | CASSSPGAFSYEQYF | TGTGCCAGCAGCTCCCCGGGGGCCTTTTCCTACGAGCAGTACTTC
TRBJ2-1 | TRBV20-1 | . | TRBD2 | CSARVASGANEQFF | TGCAGTGCTAGAGTGGCTAGCGGGGCCAATGAGCAGTTCTTC
TRBJ2-1 | TRBV2 | few | . | CASTQSLGGNEQFF | TGTGCCAGCACCCAATCGCTTGGGGGGAATGAGCAGTTCTTC
TRBJ1-6 | TRBV7-3 | few | . | CASSPGQLNSPLHF | TGTGCCAGCAGCCCCGGACAGCTGAATTCACCCCTCCACTTT
TRBJ1-1 | TRBV30 | . | . | CASRRGSTEAFF | TGTGCCTCACGGCGGGGGTCCACTGAAGCTTTCTTT
TRBJ2-3 | TRBV6-5 | . | . | CASSRQTTDTQYF | TGTGCCAGCAGTCGACAGACTACAGATACGCAGTATTTT
TRBJ2-3 | TRBV20-1 | many | . | CSARDLPSGTDTQYF | TGCAGTGCTAGAGATCTTCCTAGCGGCACAGATACGCAGTATTTT
TRBJ2-7 | TRBV10-2 | few | . | CASRVPDRDEQYF | TGCGCCAGCAGAGTGCCCGACAGAGACGAGCAGTACTTC
TRBJ1-3 | TRBV4-3 | few | . | CASSQWWGNTIYF | TGCGCCAGCAGCCAATGGTGGGGAAACACCATATATTTT
TRBJ2-5 | TRBV2 | few | TRBD2 | CASSEFSGGGRGETQYF | TGTGCCAGCAGTGAATTTAGCGGGGGGGGCCGCGGGGAGACCCAGTACTTC
TRBJ1-4 | TRBV19 | few | TRBD1 | CATTTGNNEKLFF | TGTGCCACCACGACAGGGAATAATGAAAAACTGTTTTTT
TRBJ2-1 | TRBV10-3 | many | TRBD2 | CAIGGSGDEQFF | TGTGCCATCGGTGGTAGCGGGGATGAGCAGTTCTTC
TRBJ2-7 | TRBV4-1 | . | TRBD2 | CASSQLGNLAGGPGEQYF | TGCGCCAGCAGCCAATTGGGGAACCTAGCGGGGGGGCCAGGGGAGCAGTACTTC
TRBJ1-4 | TRBV3-1 | . | . | CASSQEGQRNEKLFF | TGTGCCAGCAGCCAAGAAGGACAACGGAATGAAAAACTGTTTTTT
TRBJ1-2 | TRBV12-3/TRBV12-4 | . | . | CASSLLGGPGYTF | TGTGCCAGTAGCCTCCTCGGAGGACCTGGCTACACCTTC
TRBJ1-2 | TRBV5-6 | few | . | CASSLWGGSGYTF | TGTGCCAGCAGCTTGTGGGGAGGATCTGGCTACACCTTC
TRBJ1-1 | TRBV12-3/TRBV12-4 | few | . | CASSPRQAWDTEAFF | TGTGCCAGCAGTCCGCGACAGGCCTGGGACACTGAAGCTTTCTTT